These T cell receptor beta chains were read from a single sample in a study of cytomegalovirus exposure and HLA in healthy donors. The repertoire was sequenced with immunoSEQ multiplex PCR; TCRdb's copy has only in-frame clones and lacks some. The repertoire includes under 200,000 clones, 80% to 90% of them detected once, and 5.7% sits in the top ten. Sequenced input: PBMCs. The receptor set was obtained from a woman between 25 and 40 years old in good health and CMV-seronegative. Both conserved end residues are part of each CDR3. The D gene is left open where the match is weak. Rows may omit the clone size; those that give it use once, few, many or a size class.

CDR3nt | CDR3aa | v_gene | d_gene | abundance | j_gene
TGTGCCAGCAGCGACGCAGCGAACAGGGCCAATGAGCAGTTCTTC | CASSDAANRANEQFF | TRBV7-6 | NA | NA | TRBJ2-1
TGTGCCAGCAGCCAAGGAGCTAGCGGGAGATCCTACGAGCAGTACTTC | CASSQGASGRSYEQYF | TRBV4-2 | TRBD2 | NA | TRBJ2-7
TGTGCCATCAGTGAAAAGACAGCTGAAGCTTTCTTT | CAISEKTAEAFF | TRBV10-3 | NA | NA | TRBJ1-1
TGTGCTAGTGGTTTGGTCGGTTCAGATACGCAGTATTTT | CASGLVGSDTQYF | TRBV12-5 | NA | NA | TRBJ2-3
TGTGCCAGCAGTTTAAGACTCAGAGCAACTAATGAAAAACTGTTTTTT | CASSLRLRATNEKLFF | TRBV27 | NA | NA | TRBJ1-4
TGTGCCAGCTCACCATCCCAGGGAGGGCGAAATGAAAAACTGTTTTTT | CASSPSQGGRNEKLFF | TRBV18 | NA | NA | TRBJ1-4
TGTGCCAGCACATTTAACGGGGCGAAGCGCGAGCAGTACTTC | CASTFNGAKREQYF | TRBV5-6 | NA | NA | TRBJ2-7
TGTGCCAGCAGTTTAACAGCCGGGGTTGAAGCTTTCTTT | CASSLTAGVEAFF | TRBV27 | NA | NA | TRBJ1-1
TGTGCCAGCAGCAAGACAGGGACTAGCACAGATACGCAGTATTTT | CASSKTGTSTDTQYF | TRBV6-5 | NA | NA | TRBJ2-3
TGTGCCAGCAGCCAAGTCGGGACAGGTCTTCGAAAACTGTTTTTT | CASSQVGTGLRKLFF | TRBV14 | TRBD1 | NA | TRBJ1-4
TGCAGCGTTGCGAGCAGGGCCGTTCGGGGTAATGAAGCTTTCTTT | CSVASRAVRGNEAFF | TRBV29-1 | NA | NA | TRBJ1-1
TGTGCCAGCAGCCTAGACAGGGTAGTTGGAAAACTGTTTTTT | CASSLDRVVGKLFF | TRBV5-4 | TRBD1 | few | TRBJ1-4
TGTGCCAGCAGCCAAGGGAGGAGCGAGCAGTACTTC | CASSQGRSEQYF | TRBV7-6 | NA | once | TRBJ2-7
TGTGCCAGCAGCTCCAGGACAGGGAGTGGAAACACCATATATTTT | CASSSRTGSGNTIYF | TRBV7-9 | TRBD1 | once | TRBJ1-3
TGTGCCAGCAGCCAAGGCCCTATGGGGAGATACAGCTCCTACGAGCAGTACTTC | CASSQGPMGRYSSYEQYF | TRBV4-2 | NA | NA | TRBJ2-7
TGTGCCAGCAGCTTAGTGTGGCGGGGGGCCACCGGGGAGCTGTTTTTT | CASSLVWRGATGELFF | TRBV7-9 | TRBD2 | NA | TRBJ2-2